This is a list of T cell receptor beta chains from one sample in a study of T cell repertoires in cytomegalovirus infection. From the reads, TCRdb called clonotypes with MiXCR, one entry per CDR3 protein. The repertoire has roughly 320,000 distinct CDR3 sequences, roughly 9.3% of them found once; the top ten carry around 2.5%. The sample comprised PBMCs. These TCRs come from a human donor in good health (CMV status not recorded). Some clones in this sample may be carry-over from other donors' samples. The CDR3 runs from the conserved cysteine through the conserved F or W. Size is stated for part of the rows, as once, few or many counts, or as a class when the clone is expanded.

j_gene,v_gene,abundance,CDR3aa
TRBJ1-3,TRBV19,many,CASSGSSGNTIYF
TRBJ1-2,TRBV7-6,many,CASSQQGTGYTF
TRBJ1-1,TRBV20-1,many,CSAIPAPATEAFF
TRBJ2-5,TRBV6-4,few,CASPRLGFQETQYF
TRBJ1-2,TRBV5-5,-,CASSLTVPGNRYGYTF
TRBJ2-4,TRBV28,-,CASSSKDGHKNIQYF
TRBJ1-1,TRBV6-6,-,CASRRQGADGTEAFF
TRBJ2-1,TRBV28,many,CASSLLGTGRGDNEQFF
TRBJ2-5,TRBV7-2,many,CASSSPPQETQYF
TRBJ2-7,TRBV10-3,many,CAISLTRGVGTYEQYF
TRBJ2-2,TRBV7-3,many,CASSLMSGAGGELFF
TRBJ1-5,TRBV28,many,CASSFGKRYSNQPQHF
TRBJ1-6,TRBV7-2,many,CASSSPGNSPLHF
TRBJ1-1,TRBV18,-,CASSPQGAISNTEAFF
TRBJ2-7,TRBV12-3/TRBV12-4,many,CASSLGNSGGSEQYF
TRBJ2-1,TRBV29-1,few,CSVDGGLLPYNEQFF
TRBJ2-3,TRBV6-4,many,CASKRDRGASTDTQYF
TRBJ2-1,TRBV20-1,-,CSARALAGGRNEQFF
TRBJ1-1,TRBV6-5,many,CASSYWSDTEAFF
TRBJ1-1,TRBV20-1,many,CSQDSRMNTEAFF
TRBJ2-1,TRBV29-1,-,CSVEGGGGSYNEQFF
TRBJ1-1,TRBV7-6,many,CASSEILGTGTEAFF
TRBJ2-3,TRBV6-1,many,CASNIAGGLDTQYF
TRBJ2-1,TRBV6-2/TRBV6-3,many,CASSYEGGHNEQFF
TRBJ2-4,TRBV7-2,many,CASSLVGQGRGSENIQYF
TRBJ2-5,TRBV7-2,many,CASSLTPTVYQETQYF
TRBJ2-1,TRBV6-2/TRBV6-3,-,CASLTRDRVITNEQFF
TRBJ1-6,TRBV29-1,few,CSVAEGVDNSPLHF
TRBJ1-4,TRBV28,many,CASRASGTGTQKLFF
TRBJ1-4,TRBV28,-,CASSLTVTFNEKLFF
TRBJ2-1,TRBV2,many,CASNTASGGPEQFF
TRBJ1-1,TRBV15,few,CATRGEIEAFF
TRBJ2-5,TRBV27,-,CASSGRGETQYF
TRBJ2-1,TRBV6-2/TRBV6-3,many,CASSYRKFGEQFF
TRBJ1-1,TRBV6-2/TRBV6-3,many,CASGRMHRVNTEAFF
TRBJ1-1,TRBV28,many,CATSGTRRGWRNTEAFF
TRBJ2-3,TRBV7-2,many,CASSPWTSGTDTQYF
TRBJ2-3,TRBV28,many,CASSPSGGTTDTQYF
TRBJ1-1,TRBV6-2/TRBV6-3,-,CASTPGGPLLRVF
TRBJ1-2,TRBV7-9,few,CASSSGPRANYGYTF
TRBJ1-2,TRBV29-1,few,CSVARMNYGYTF
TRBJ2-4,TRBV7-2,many,CASSLGTALAKNIQYF
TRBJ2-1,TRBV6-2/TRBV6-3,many,CASSFARNEQFF
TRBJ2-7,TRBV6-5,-,CASITGPYDGEQYF
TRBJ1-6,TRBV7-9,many,CASSLVARGSPLHF
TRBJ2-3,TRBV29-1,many,CSGVTMRGPGGPDTQYF
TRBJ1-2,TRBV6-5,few,CASSYSNPPRRGYGYTF
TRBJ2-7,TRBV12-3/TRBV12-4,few,CASSFSGTGDYEQYF
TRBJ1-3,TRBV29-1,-,CSVRTRSGNTIYF
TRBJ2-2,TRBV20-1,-,CSALRTPNTGELFF
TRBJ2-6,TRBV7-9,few,CASSGTATLGANVLTF
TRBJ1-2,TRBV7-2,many,CASSPPDRGGYTF
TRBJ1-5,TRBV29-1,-,CSGGAGGNQPQHF